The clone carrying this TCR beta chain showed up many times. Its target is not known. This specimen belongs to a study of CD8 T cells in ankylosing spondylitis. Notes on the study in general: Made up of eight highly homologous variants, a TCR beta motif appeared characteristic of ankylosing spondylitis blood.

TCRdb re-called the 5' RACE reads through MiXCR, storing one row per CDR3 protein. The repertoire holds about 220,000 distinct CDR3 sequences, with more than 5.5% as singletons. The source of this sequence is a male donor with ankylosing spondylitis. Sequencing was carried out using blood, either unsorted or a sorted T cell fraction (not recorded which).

CDR3 residues: CATRPEGGNEQFF. The CDR3 DNA follows: TGTGCCACCAGGCCGGAGGGGGGGAATGAGCAGTTCTTC. V usage is TRBV24-1 and J usage is TRBJ2-1, with D possibly TRBD2 on 7 matching bases. The length of the CDR3 is 13 residues. CDR1 is KGHDR, CDR2 SFDVKD, per germline. V was pared by 7 bases and J by 7 bases, with 13 bases between.